This T cell receptor (beta chain) was sequenced for a study of cytomegalovirus exposure and HLA in healthy donors. Study-wide points: A later look showed TCR association rates differing by HLA locus, highest for DRB1 and lowest for HLA-C. Most observed TCR sequences were rare, whereas some public TCRs were detected in many donors. One cluster of highly shared sequence variants probably arose as a sequencing artifact. Evidence from a later analysis indicated that most CMV-associated TCR beta chains looked HLA-restricted.

Primers: 60 Vbeta forward and 13 Jbeta reverse. Generated by immunoSEQ multiplex PCR, the TCRdb table keeps only in-frame clones and is missing some. The table shows some 180,000 clones, with roughly 9.4% occurring only once. The table lists this clone with a few counts. What it binds is not known. Sequenced sample: PBMCs. This clonotype was sampled from a woman aged 25 to 39 in good health and CMV-seropositive.

Here the CDR3 DNA reads TGTGCCAGCAGCGTAGAGTTAGAACCATACGAGCAGTACTTC. Translating it yields CASSVELEPYEQYF. The chain employs TRBV9 and TRBJ2-5; D unresolved. The J call may be faulty, since TRBJ2-7 better matches the DNA end. CDR1 and CDR2 from the germline V gene are SGDLS and YYNGEE. The CDR3 totals 14 residues.